This record concerns one T cell receptor beta chain sequence. TCR beta was sequenced from blood CD8+ and CD4+ T cells. This sample is part of a study of CD8 T cells in Susac syndrome. RNA amounts of roughly 0.45 to 1 ug underwent reverse transcription with random hexamers. TCRdb itself ran the immunoSEQ multiplex PCR reads through MiXCR, one entry per CDR3 protein. The sample comprises 95,000 to 150,000 distinct CDR3 sequences, just over 95% of which are singletons, and roughly 0.14% rests with the top ten. The germline V and J ends were trimmed by 1 base and 4 bases, with 11 bases remaining between them. CDR3 length: 14 amino acids. CDR1 is DFQATT, CDR2 SNEGSKA, per germline (reference sequence).

This TCR was sampled from a human donor with Susac syndrome. The chain couples TRBV20-1 to TRBJ1-5, with D possibly matching TRBD1 (5 bases). Sequencing was done on a sample of CD4+ T cells from PBMCs. The CDR3 DNA is TGCAGTGCTAGAGTCCGACAGTTAAATCAGCCCCAGCATTTT. Protein product: CSARVRQLNQPQHF.